These 19 T cell receptor beta chains were sequenced from one sample in a study of CD4 T cell repertoires in COVID-19 (dated by TCRdb to about 2021). Receptor amplification or capture employed the immunoSEQ multiplex PCR assay. TCRdb obtained this table from immuneACCESS and retained in-frame rearrangements with V and J assigned. These tables miss some clones; where compared with another copy, unresolved V genes account for less than half of the shortfall, and the remainder is unexplained. Counted in this sample were tens of thousands of clones; around 86% of them appeared once. The ten biggest clones cover less than 0.7% of the sample. Memory T cell samples that were not cultured went straight to sequencing right after ex vivo isolation. The sequenced sample was central memory CD4+ T cells from blood, obtained before the COVID-19 pandemic. This specimen's cell subset or site label, per the study, means: CD4+ T central memory cells. These TCRs come from a human donor who had COVID-19.

The chain couples TRBV30 to TRBJ1-2; 8 bases align to TRBD1. Losses at the gene ends were 1 base for V and 4 bases for J; bases not matched to a gene: 2. CDR1 is GTSNPN, CDR2 SVGIG, per germline (reference sequence). This CDR3 contains 13 residues. CDR3 coding DNA: TGTGCCTGGAGTGCCCAGGGGGCCTATGGCTACACCTTC. Its translation: CAWSAQGAYGYTF.

This clone was detected only a few times. V and J are TRBV19 and TRBJ1-4; 8 bases fit TRBD1. This CDR3 region has 15 residues. The V gene end was trimmed by 5 bases and the J gene end by 4 bases; junction bases not matched to a gene: 6. Looked up from germline, CDR1 is LNHDA and CDR2 is SQIVND (reference sequence). CDR3 sequence (DNA): TGTGCCAGTAGTGCACAGGGGGGAGTTAATGAAAAACTGTTTTTT. The encoded protein is CASSAQGGVNEKLFF.

This rearrangement joins TRBV7-9 to TRBJ2-5, with no clear D. Trimming removed 2 bases at V and 1 base at J, with 11 bases between. In germline, CDR1 is SEHNR, CDR2 FQNEAQ (reference sequence). The CDR3 runs 15 residues. The CDR3 bases are TGTGCCAGCAGCTTACCCTCCGCGCTCCAAGAGACCCAGTACTTC. Translating gives CASSLPSALQETQYF.

The chain carries TRBV19 and TRBJ1-5; weak D call: TRBD1 (6 bases). The V and J ends lost 1 base and 4 bases respectively, with 17 bases between them. The CDR3 sequence is 17 residues long. CDR1 LNHDA and CDR2 SQIVND come from the germline V gene (reference sequence). The CDR3 nucleotides are TGTGCCAGTAGTATAGGGAGTGCCGGGACACCTAATCAGCCCCAGCATTTT. It is translated as CASSIGSAGTPNQPQHF. The full variable domain, with the rest looked up from reference TRBV19 and TRBJ1-5, is DGGITQSPKYLFRKEGQNVTLSCEQNLNHDAMYWYRQDPGQGLRLIYYSQIVNDFQKGDIAEGYSVSREKKESFPLTVTSAQKNPTAFYLCASSIGSAGTPNQPQHFGDGTRLSIL.

The rearrangement uses TRBV19 and TRBJ2-2, with 9 bases aligning to TRBD2. The CDR3 is 15 amino acids. Trimming cost V 5 bases and J 7 bases; bases outside gene matches: 8. The germline gives CDR1 LNHDA, CDR2 SQIVND (reference sequence). The CDR3 DNA follows: TGTGCCAGTAGTCTTGGTCTAGCGGGAATCGGGGAGCTGTTTTTT. It yields the protein CASSLGLAGIGELFF. Filled out from reference TRBV19 and TRBJ2-2, the complete variable domain reads DGGITQSPKYLFRKEGQNVTLSCEQNLNHDAMYWYRQDPGQGLRLIYYSQIVNDFQKGDIAEGYSVSREKKESFPLTVTSAQKNPTAFYLCASSLGLAGIGELFFGEGSRLTVL.

The CDR3 DNA reads as TGTGCCAGCAGCTTGCTAGCGGGAGTCTTGGTAGATACGCAGTATTTT. Encoded protein: CASSLLAGVLVDTQYF. The chain couples TRBV5-6 to TRBJ2-3; TRBD2 agrees at 10 bases. There are 16 residues in the CDR3. Trimming removed 1 base from V and 5 bases from J; junction bases left unmatched: 7. Germline CDR1 is SGHDT and CDR2 is YYEEEE. The variable domain in full, completed from reference TRBV5-6 and TRBJ2-3, reads DAGVTQSPTHLIKTRGQQVTLRCSPKSGHDTVSWYQQALGQGPQFIFQYYEEEERQRGNFPDRFSGHQFPNYSSELNVNALLLGDSALYLCASSLLAGVLVDTQYFGPGTRLTVL.

The chain joins TRBV7-8 to TRBJ2-1, with 12 bases aligning to TRBD2. The CDR3 extends over 20 amino acids. Germline lookup yields CDR1 SGHVS and CDR2 FQNEAQ. With V trimmed by 2 bases and J by 0 bases, 11 bases remained unmatched. The CDR3 bases are TGTGCCAGCAGCTTAAGGAGACTAGCGGGGGTTCAGAGCTCCTACAATGAGCAGTTCTTC. It codes for CASSLRRLAGVQSSYNEQFF. The full variable domain, its missing parts supplied by reference TRBV7-8 and TRBJ2-1, is GAGVSQSPRYKVAKRGQDVALRCDPISGHVSLFWYQQALGQGPEFLTYFQNEAQLDKSGLPSDRFFAERPEGSVSTLKIQRTQQEDSAVYLCASSLRRLAGVQSSYNEQFFGPGTRLTVL.

This chain joins TRBV6-6 and TRBJ2-1; TRBD1 matches at 10 bases. J was trimmed by 7 bases and V by 8 bases; bases with no gene match: 8. This CDR3 comprises 14 residues. The germline CDR1 and CDR2 sequences are MNHNY and SVGAGI (reference sequence). The CDR3: CASGTTGGWNEQFF. CDR3 nucleotides: TGTGCCAGCGGAACGACAGGGGGCTGGAATGAGCAGTTCTTC.

CDR3 DNA sequence: TGCGCCAGCACCGCAGGGGGCGCAAACACTGAAGCTTTCTTT. Protein sequence: CASTAGGANTEAFF. The chain has TRBV5-1 and TRBJ1-1; 8 bases line up with TRBD1. This CDR3 comprises 14 residues. The germline CDR1 and CDR2 sequences are SGHRS and YFSETQ. J was trimmed by 2 bases and V by 6 bases; bases with no gene match: 6.

This clone has more than one count but fewer than ten. The chain combines TRBV7-9 with TRBJ1-3; D ambiguous. V was pared by 1 base and J by 0 bases, with 10 bases between. Germline loops: CDR1 SEHNR, CDR2 FQNEAQ (reference sequence). There are 16 residues in the CDR3. CDR3 loop: CASSLGGANSGNTIYF. CDR3 DNA: TGTGCCAGCAGCTTAGGCGGAGCGAACTCTGGAAACACCATATATTTT.

The chain joins TRBV9 to TRBJ2-5; possible D gene TRBD1, 5 bases. The V and J ends lost 6 bases and 3 bases respectively, with 15 bases between them. CDR1 and CDR2 (germline): SGDLS, YYNGEE. CDR3 length equals 14 residues. CDR3 nucleotide sequence: TGTGCCAGCAATAAAGGGGTGCTTGAAGAGACCCAGTACTTC. The encoded protein is CASNKGVLEETQYF.

The chain has TRBV7-2 and TRBJ2-3, with TRBD1 identical over 7 bases. Germline V lookup: CDR1 SGHTA, CDR2 FQGNSA. The J segment lost 3 bases and the V segment lost 3 bases, leaving 12 bases of the junction unmatched. The CDR3 spans 17 residues. CDR3 in DNA: TGTGCCAGCAGCTTCTTCAGAGGGGGCAAGGGGACAGATACGCAGTATTTT. Amino acid sequence: CASSFFRGGKGTDTQYF.

The V gene is TRBV5-1, the J gene TRBJ1-2, with D possibly TRBD1 on 6 matching bases. CDR1 and CDR2 (germline): SGHRS, YFSETQ. The ends were cut back, 2 bases at V and 10 bases at J, with 12 bases in the middle. CDR3 length: 12 residues. The CDR3 sequence is CASSLDQGPYTF. The CDR3 bases are TGCGCCAGCAGCTTAGATCAGGGGCCCTACACCTTC. Full variable domain (missing parts from reference TRBV5-1 and TRBJ1-2): KAGVTQTPRYLIKTRGQQVTLSCSPISGHRSVSWYQQTPGQGLQFLFEYFSETQRNKGNFPGRFSGRQFSNSRSEMNVSTLELGDSALYLCASSLDQGPYTFGSGTRLTVV.

The chain has TRBV4-1 and TRBJ2-3, with TRBD2 matching 7 bases. CDR1 and CDR2 from the germline V gene are MGHRA and YSYEKL. This CDR3 contains 15 residues. V shed 0 bases, J shed 2 bases, and the junction held 2 bases outside the gene matches. CDR3 sequence (DNA): TGCGCCAGCAGCCAAGACCGGGGGGACACAGATACGCAGTATTTT. Translation: CASSQDRGDTDTQYF.

The rearrangement joins TRBV29-1 to TRBJ2-1; D gene unclear. This CDR3 is built from 11 residues. Per the germline V gene, CDR1 is SQVTM and CDR2 is ANQGSEA. The V gene lost 3 bases and the J gene lost 9 bases, with 9 bases spanning the gap. The CDR3, as DNA: TGCAGCGTTGATATAGTCGGTGAGCAGTTCTTC. Residues: CSVDIVGEQFF.

This sequence joins TRBV7-9 and TRBJ1-5; TRBD1 matches at 8 bases. This CDR3 is built from 16 residues. CDR1 is SEHNR and CDR2 is FQNEAQ in the germline V gene (reference sequence). Trimming took 5 bases from V and 1 from J; bases not matched to a gene: 7. Here the CDR3 reads CASSTGQGGSNQPQHF. The CDR3 nucleotides read TGTGCCAGCAGCACAGGACAGGGCGGGAGCAATCAGCCCCAGCATTTT.

This rearrangement joins TRBV27 to TRBJ2-3; 7 bases match TRBD2. The CDR3 is 11 amino acids. Germline loops: CDR1 MNHEY, CDR2 SMNVEV (reference sequence). The CDR3 protein is CGGRGTDTQYF. In nucleotides, the CDR3 is TGTGGAGGGAGGGGCACAGATACGCAGTATTTT.

The V gene is TRBV2, the J gene TRBJ1-4; 11 bases are shared with TRBD1. This CDR3 has 16 residues. The germline V gene encodes CDR1 SNHLY and CDR2 FYNNEI. After removal of 6 bases from V and 3 bases from J, the junction contained 6 bases not matched to a gene. The CDR3 DNA sequence: TGTGCCAGCAGAACCGGGACAGGGGGTGCTAATGAAAAACTGTTTTTT. Its translation: CASRTGTGGANEKLFF. The entire variable domain, with the rest obtained from reference TRBV2 and TRBJ1-4, is as follows: EPEVTQTPSHQVTQMGQEVILRCVPISNHLYFYWYRQILGQKVEFLVSFYNNEISEKSEIFDDQFSVERPDGSNFTLKIRSTKLEDSAMYFCASRTGTGGANEKLFFGSGTQLSVL.

The rearrangement links TRBV7-8 to TRBJ1-2; D may be TRBD1 (5 bases). Germline loops: CDR1 SGHVS, CDR2 FQNEAQ. Trimming cost V 5 bases and J 5 bases, with 18 bases left between them. This CDR3 is built from 15 residues. The CDR3 DNA follows: TGTGCCAGCAGCCTCATTGAAGGGGCCTATTATGGCTACACCTTC. It codes for CASSLIEGAYYGYTF.